Presented here are 14 T cell receptor beta chains from one specimen sequenced in a study of blood T cell repertoires in COVID-19 (dated by TCRdb to the early 2020s). Library method: the immunoSEQ multiplex PCR assay. In TCRdb, the immuneACCESS table is reduced to in-frame sequences with V and J assigned. These tables do not hold every clone; where another copy was compared, an unresolved V gene accounts for under half, and the others remain unexplained. The sample table holds almost 200,000 clones, of which 70% to 90% were seen once. About 0.72% of the sample is held by the ten biggest clonotypes. The sample was peripheral blood. These receptors all stem from a woman in her seventies with acute or convalescent COVID-19.

The rearrangement links TRBV6-5 to TRBJ2-7; TRBD1 might be the D (5 bases). V lost 10 bases to trimming and J lost 2 bases, with 15 bases between them. The germline CDR1 and CDR2 sequences are MNHEY and SVGAGI. The CDR3 spans 13 residues. CDR3 sequence reads: CATIWGVTYEQYF. The CDR3 DNA follows: TGTGCCACCATATGGGGCGTCACCTACGAGCAGTACTTC.

V usage is TRBV6-5 and J usage is TRBJ1-1; D gene uncertain. Germline V gene data show CDR1 as MNHEY and CDR2 as SVGAGI. This CDR3 has 11 amino acids. Trimming cost V 8 bases and J 3 bases, with 7 bases left between them. This CDR3 reads CASPSYTEAFF. The CDR3 DNA reads as TGTGCCAGCCCTTCTTACACTGAAGCTTTCTTT.

V and J are TRBV3-1 (or the pseudogene TRBV3-2) and TRBJ2-4, with D possibly being TRBD1 (6 bases). In germline, CDR1 is LGHDT, CDR2 YNNKEL (reference sequence). The CDR3 loop spans 13 amino acids. V dropped 6 bases and J dropped 9 bases, with 15 bases sitting between them. Here the CDR3 reads CASRLSGDIIQYF. The CDR3 coding sequence is TGTGCCAGCAGGCTATCAGGGGACATCATTCAGTACTTC.

The genes are TRBV10-3 and TRBJ1-6, with D possibly matching TRBD1 (6 bases). Germline CDR1 ENHRY, CDR2 SYGVKD. The CDR3 contains 15 residues. Trimming cost V 2 bases and J 9 bases, with 14 bases left between them. As DNA, the CDR3 is TGTGCCATCAGTGAGGCCTCAGGGGCGGCTTCACCCCTCCACTTT. Its translation is CAISEASGAASPLHF.

The gene calls are TRBV2 and TRBJ1-6, with 9 bases aligning to TRBD1. Germline loops: CDR1 SNHLY, CDR2 FYNNEI. J gave up 5 bases and V 4 bases, and 3 bases lay outside the gene matches. There are 15 residues in the CDR3. The CDR3 is CASSGTGAHNSPLHF. CDR3 sequence (DNA): TGTGCCAGCAGTGGGACAGGGGCCCATAATTCACCCCTCCACTTT.

The rearrangement joins TRBV5-1 to TRBJ2-5; 10 bases are shared with TRBD2. This CDR3 has 16 residues. The germline CDR1 and CDR2 sequences are SGHRS and YFSETQ. Trimming took 0 bases from V and 7 from J; bases not matched to a gene: 9. CDR3 DNA sequence: TGCGCCAGCAGCTTGGGACTAGCGGGTTCCGGGGGGACCCAGTACTTC. It translates to CASSLGLAGSGGTQYF.

The chain is built from TRBV12-3 or TRBV12-4 and TRBJ1-1; D not resolved. The CDR3 sequence is 11 residues long. V shed 6 bases and J shed 11 bases, with 13 bases lying between them. CDR3 sequence reads: CASSTAVAAFF. CDR3 nucleotide sequence: TGTGCCAGCAGCACGGCGGTGGCTGCTTTCTTT.

The chain employs TRBV11-3 and TRBJ2-3; D may be TRBD2 (6 bases). V lost 1 base and J 5 bases, leaving 13 bases between the germline ends. CDR3 length equals 15 residues. Germline CDR1 reads SGHNT; CDR2 reads YENEEA. Here the CDR3 DNA reads TGTGCCAGCAGCTTAGGGCCGGGAGCAGTAGATACGCAGTATTTT. Translated, it gives CASSLGPGAVDTQYF.

This clone showed up just a few times. The V call is TRBV5-1, the J call TRBJ1-1; 7 bases are shared with TRBD1. Germline loops: CDR1 SGHRS, CDR2 YFSETQ. The CDR3 has 15 amino acids. V shed 4 bases and J 6 bases; nucleotides not matched to a gene: 12. The CDR3 DNA sequence: TGCGCCAGCAGCCTACCCCAGACAGGGATGGCTGAAGCTTTCTTT. Protein sequence: CASSLPQTGMAEAFF.

This clone occurred a few times. The genes are TRBV9 and TRBJ2-7; TRBD1 aligns across 9 bases. Trimming cost V 4 bases and J 3 bases; bases outside gene matches: 5. Germline CDR1 is SGDLS and CDR2 is YYNGEE. The CDR3 is 14 residues long. CDR3 nucleotide sequence: TGTGCCAGCAGCCCTGGGACAGGGAGCTACGAGCAGTACTTC. Amino acids: CASSPGTGSYEQYF.

The chain carries TRBV7-9 and TRBJ1-2, with a tentative D call TRBD1 (5 bases). The CDR3 covers 14 residues. V was pared by 5 bases and J by 3 bases, with 13 bases between. Germline V gene data show CDR1 as SEHNR and CDR2 as FQNEAQ (reference sequence). CDR3 amino acids: CASSPQGQYYGYTF. The CDR3 DNA sequence: TGTGCCAGCAGCCCCCAGGGTCAGTACTATGGCTACACCTTC.

This clone was seen a few times. This chain connects TRBV6-5 to TRBJ1-4; 9 nucleotides align to TRBD1. The CDR3 is 14 residues long. The trim removed 2 bases at V and 7 bases at J, leaving 2 bases unmatched. Germline V lookup: CDR1 MNHEY, CDR2 SVGAGI. CDR3 bases: TGTGCCAGCAGTTACGAGACAGGGGGTGAAAAACTGTTTTTT. As protein: CASSYETGGEKLFF.

The V call is TRBV11-3, the J call TRBJ2-7, with D maybe TRBD1 (5 bases). V shed 5 bases and J shed 0 bases, with 17 bases lying between them. Germline V gene data show CDR1 as SGHNT and CDR2 as YENEEA. The CDR3 length is 16 residues. The CDR3 here is CASSVMTVRSSYEQYF. CDR3 bases: TGTGCCAGCAGCGTCATGACAGTAAGGAGCTCCTACGAGCAGTACTTC. The full variable domain, rest sourced from reference TRBV11-3 and TRBJ2-7, is EAGVVQSPRYKIIEKKQPVAFWCNPISGHNTLYWYLQNLGQGPELLIRYENEEAVDDSQLPKDRFSAERLKGVDSTLKIQPAELGDSAVYLCASSVMTVRSSYEQYFGPGTRLTVT.

The J gene is TRBJ2-7, the V gene TRBV7-8; tentative D call: TRBD2 (5 bases). Germline lookup yields CDR1 SGHVS and CDR2 FQNEAQ. Trimming pared 5 bases from V and 0 bases from J, leaving 17 bases between. The CDR3 is made up of 16 amino acids. CDR3 loop: CASSKASSRLSYEQYF. Here the CDR3 DNA reads TGTGCCAGCAGCAAAGCTTCTAGCCGACTCTCCTACGAGCAGTACTTC.